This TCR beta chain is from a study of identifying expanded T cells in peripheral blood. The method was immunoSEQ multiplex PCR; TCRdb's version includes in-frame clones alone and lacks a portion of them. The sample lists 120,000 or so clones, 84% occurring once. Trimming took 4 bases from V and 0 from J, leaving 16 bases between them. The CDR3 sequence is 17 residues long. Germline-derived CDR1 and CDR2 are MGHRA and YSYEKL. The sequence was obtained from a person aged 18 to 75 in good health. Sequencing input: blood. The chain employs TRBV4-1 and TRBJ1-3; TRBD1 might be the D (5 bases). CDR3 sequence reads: CASSRGQGTLSGNTIYF. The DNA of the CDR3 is TGCGCCAGCAGCCGTGGCCAGGGAACCCTCTCTGGAAACACCATATATTTT.